One sample yielded the 20 T cell receptor beta chains listed below, sequenced in a study of blood T cell repertoires in COVID-19. Using immunoSEQ multiplex PCR, the repertoire was profiled, and TCRdb retains in-frame clones only, with some absent. Altogether about 76,000 clones are present, about 86% being singletons, with the ten largest covering roughly 19%. Material: peripheral blood. Every receptor here comes from a human donor in a cohort sampled during active COVID-19.

The rearrangement uses TRBV4-2 and TRBJ2-2; the match to TRBD2 covers 7 bases. The V gene's germline CDR1 is LGHNA and CDR2 YNFKEQ. There are 15 residues in the CDR3. J gave up 6 bases and V 1 base, and 5 bases lay outside the gene matches. The CDR3 is CASSQVLAGAGELFF. The CDR3 DNA follows: TGTGCCAGCAGCCAAGTCCTCGCGGGAGCCGGGGAGCTGTTTTTT.

V is TRBV19 and J is TRBJ2-1, with TRBD2 matching over 7 bases. This CDR3 is built from 14 residues. Per germline, CDR1 LNHDA and CDR2 SQIVND (reference sequence). Losses at the gene ends were 7 bases for V and 2 bases for J; bases not matched to a gene: 5. The CDR3 here is CASTSSGAYNEQFF. CDR3 nucleotides: TGTGCCAGTACCTCTAGCGGAGCCTACAATGAGCAGTTCTTC.

This rearrangement joins TRBV25-1 to TRBJ1-4; TRBD1 matches 7 bases. CDR1 MGHDK and CDR2 SYGVNS come from the germline V gene. With 4 bases clipped from V and 5 bases from J, the junction kept 7 bases outside the gene matches. The CDR3 extends over 15 amino acids. CDR3 region: CASSGQGLQNEKLFF. CDR3 coding DNA: TGTGCCAGCAGTGGACAGGGTCTCCAAAATGAAAAACTGTTTTTT. Full variable domain (outside the CDR3, taken from reference TRBV25-1 and TRBJ1-4): EADIYQTPRYLVIGTGKKITLECSQTMGHDKMYWYQQDPGMELHLIHYSYGVNSTEKGDLSSESTVSRIRTEHFPLTLESARPSHTSQYLCASSGQGLQNEKLFFGSGTQLSVL.

The J gene is TRBJ2-3, the V gene TRBV2; 11 positions agree with TRBD2. The CDR3 is 14 residues long. With 8 bases clipped from V and 4 bases from J, the junction kept 5 bases outside the gene matches. CDR1 is SNHLY and CDR2 is FYNNEI in the germline V gene. The CDR3 DNA is TGTGCCAGCCTAGCGGGGGGTCGTGCAGATACGCAGTATTTT. Its translation is CASLAGGRADTQYF.

The chain employs TRBV3-1 (or the pseudogene TRBV3-2) and TRBJ2-3; 12 positions agree with TRBD2. V lost 3 bases and J lost 4; bases outside the gene matches: 2. This CDR3 is built from 15 residues. Germline-derived CDR1 and CDR2 are LGHDT and YNNKEL (reference sequence). The CDR3 protein is CASSQGTSGSDTQYF. Written as DNA, the CDR3 is TGTGCCAGCAGCCAGGGGACTAGCGGGTCAGATACGCAGTATTTT.

J is TRBJ2-1 and V is TRBV5-1; D may be TRBD1 (6 bases). The CDR3 loop spans 15 amino acids. CDR1 is SGHRS, CDR2 YFSETQ, per germline. V dropped 3 bases and J dropped 2 bases, with 12 bases sitting between them. This CDR3 reads CASSSTGDTYNEQFF. Here the CDR3 DNA reads TGCGCCAGCAGCTCGACAGGAGATACCTACAATGAGCAGTTCTTC.

The chain joins TRBV19 to TRBJ2-6; D may be TRBD1 (5 bases). Trimming took 3 bases from V and 4 from J, leaving 7 bases between them. There are 14 residues in the CDR3. Germline CDR1 reads LNHDA; CDR2 reads SQIVND (reference sequence). The CDR3 bases are TGTGCCAGTAGTATGAGGACAGGGGCCAACGTCCTGACTTTC. The encoded protein is CASSMRTGANVLTF.

This chain uses TRBV5-1 with TRBJ2-7; D remains unclear. The CDR3 sequence is 14 residues long. Trimming cost V 0 bases and J 3 bases, with 10 bases left between them. The germline V gene encodes CDR1 SGHRS and CDR2 YFSETQ. CDR3 nucleotide sequence: TGCGCCAGCAGCTTGGCACTGGAGAGCTACGAGCAGTACTTC. It is translated as CASSLALESYEQYF. The variable domain in full, completed from reference TRBV5-1 and TRBJ2-7, reads KAGVTQTPRYLIKTRGQQVTLSCSPISGHRSVSWYQQTPGQGLQFLFEYFSETQRNKGNFPGRFSGRQFSNSRSEMNVSTLELGDSALYLCASSLALESYEQYFGPGTRLTVT.

This chain links TRBV5-5 with TRBJ1-6; TRBD1 agrees at 7 bases. Germline assignment: CDR1 SGHKS and CDR2 YYEKEE (reference sequence). CDR3 length: 16 residues. The J segment lost 8 bases and the V segment lost 4 bases, leaving 12 bases of the junction unmatched. The CDR3 region has the DNA TGTGCCAGCAGCAAGGGCGGGAGGGGGCGTGATTCACCCCTCCACTTT. This translates into CASSKGGRGRDSPLHF.

This chain links TRBV2 with TRBJ1-1, with 8 bases aligning to TRBD1. The CDR3 is 12 amino acids. V lost 6 bases to trimming and J lost 5 bases; unmatched junction nucleotides: 2. The germline CDR1 and CDR2 sequences are SNHLY and FYNNEI. The CDR3 DNA follows: TGTGCCAGCAGCCGACAGGGGACTGAAGCTTTCTTT. It specifies CASSRQGTEAFF.

The table lists this clone with a count of one. This chain joins TRBV11-3 and TRBJ2-3; 10 nucleotides match TRBD2. Germline-derived CDR1 and CDR2 are SGHNT and YENEEA. The CDR3 is 19 amino acids. J gave up 1 base and V 1 base, and 11 bases lay outside the gene matches. This CDR3 reads CASSLGRTSGTWGTDTQYF. The CDR3, as DNA: TGTGCCAGCAGCTTAGGACGGACTAGCGGAACCTGGGGCACAGATACGCAGTATTTT.

The J gene is TRBJ1-4, the V gene TRBV4-2; 7 bases align to TRBD1. CDR3 length: 16 amino acids. Trimming cost V 1 base and J 6 bases; bases outside gene matches: 8. Germline V gene sequence: CDR1 LGHNA, CDR2 YNFKEQ. In DNA form, the CDR3 reads TGTGCCAGCAGCCAAGTAGAAGCAGGGGGATATGAAAAACTGTTTTTT. Translated: CASSQVEAGGYEKLFF.

J is TRBJ1-2 and V is TRBV28; 9 bases are shared with TRBD1. Unmatched junction bases numbered 2, after V lost 6 bases and J lost 0 bases. Germline V gives CDR1 MDHEN, CDR2 SYDVKM. CDR3 length: 14 residues. CDR3 sequence reads: CASSTGGTNYGYTF. The CDR3 DNA is TGTGCCAGCAGCACAGGGGGCACTAACTATGGCTACACCTTC.

The chain is built from TRBV2 and TRBJ2-7; tentatively, D is TRBD1 (5 bases). The CDR3 loop spans 16 amino acids. Germline CDR1 is SNHLY and CDR2 is FYNNEI. Between the trimmed V and J ends, which lost 2 bases and 0 bases, there was a span of 14 bases. DNA for the CDR3: TGTGCCAGCAGTGAATGGGGCGGCGGTAGCTCCTACGAGCAGTACTTC. Encoded protein: CASSEWGGGSSYEQYF.

The genes are TRBV5-4 and TRBJ2-2; 7 bases fit TRBD1. Germline trimming cut 4 bases from V and 1 base from J; bases unmatched to any gene: 10. The CDR3 sequence is 17 residues long. CDR1 is SGHNT, CDR2 YYREEE, per germline (reference sequence). As DNA, the CDR3 is TGTGCCAGCAGCCCGGTAGACCGGGACAGGAACACCGGGGAGCTGTTTTTT. Amino acid sequence: CASSPVDRDRNTGELFF.

V gene TRBV7-3 combines with J gene TRBJ2-5, with a weak D call TRBD2 (6 bases). The germline V and J ends were trimmed by 2 bases and 1 base, with 17 bases remaining between them. Germline assignment: CDR1 SGHTA and CDR2 FQGTGA. The CDR3 has 17 amino acids. Here the CDR3 reads CASSLGPLRRGQETQYF. The CDR3 DNA reads TGTGCCAGCAGCTTAGGGCCCCTGCGGCGGGGCCAAGAGACCCAGTACTTC.

In its sample, this clone was seen once. The CDR3 is CASSHRVTTSGRRETQYF. The CDR3, as DNA: TGTGCCAGCAGCCACAGGGTTACAACTAGCGGGAGGAGAGAGACCCAGTACTTC. The chain couples TRBV3-1 (or the pseudogene TRBV3-2) to TRBJ2-5, with 12 bases identical to TRBD2. The CDR3 covers 18 residues. The V gene end was trimmed by 3 bases and the J gene end by 4 bases; junction bases not matched to a gene: 12. Germline V CDR1 and CDR2: LGHDT, YNNKEL (reference sequence).

This chain links TRBV6-2 or TRBV6-3 with TRBJ1-3; no clear D gene. There are 14 residues in the CDR3. V lost 0 bases, J lost 7 bases, and 10 bases lay in between. CDR1 and CDR2 (germline): MNHEY, SVGEGT. This CDR3 is CASSYSIPGNTIYF. CDR3 nucleotides: TGTGCCAGCAGTTACTCGATTCCCGGGAACACCATATATTTT.

The chain has TRBV6-5 and TRBJ1-1; TRBD1 matches at 10 bases. Looked up from germline, CDR1 is MNHEY and CDR2 is SVGAGI. This CDR3 spans 13 amino acids. After removal of 0 bases from V and 11 bases from J, the junction contained 3 bases not matched to a gene. The CDR3 DNA sequence: TGTGCCAGCAGTTACTCGGACAGGGGGTTTGCTTTCTTT. Translating it yields CASSYSDRGFAFF.

The chain carries TRBV9 and TRBJ2-2, with D possibly matching TRBD1 (5 bases). V lost 0 bases and J 4 bases, leaving 19 bases between the germline ends. The CDR3 loop spans 18 amino acids. CDR1 SGDLS and CDR2 YYNGEE come from the germline V gene. CDR3 sequence reads: CASSVGMDKKRGTGELFF. Here the CDR3 DNA reads TGTGCCAGCAGCGTAGGAATGGACAAAAAACGTGGCACCGGGGAGCTGTTTTTT.